One sample yielded the 27 T cell receptor beta chains listed below, sequenced in a study of T cell responses to AZD1222 COVID-19 vaccine. Profiling relied on immunoSEQ multiplex PCR, and the TCRdb table lists in-frame clones only, not all of them. This repertoire shows about 92,000 clones, approximately 90% found once; its top ten account for roughly 10%. The input for sequencing was peripheral blood, taken on day 0 of AZD1222 vaccination. These receptors were obtained from an adult in good health.

The chain joins TRBV3-1 (or the pseudogene TRBV3-2) to TRBJ1-6, with a weak D call TRBD1 (6 bases). Germline CDR1 is LGHDT and CDR2 is YNNKEL (reference sequence). The CDR3 is 15 amino acids. Trimming cost V 1 base and J 3 bases, with 7 bases left between them. The CDR3 DNA is TGTGCCAGCAGCCAAGGGACAGTCTATAATTCACCCCTCCACTTT. This encodes CASSQGTVYNSPLHF.

The chain couples TRBV28 to TRBJ1-3; no clear D gene. The V gene lost 6 bases and the J gene lost 7 bases, with 13 bases spanning the gap. The V gene's germline CDR1 is MDHEN and CDR2 SYDVKM. The CDR3 loop spans 13 amino acids. CDR3 sequence reads: CASRGRDRNTIYF. CDR3 in DNA: TGTGCCAGCAGAGGGCGGGATCGGAACACCATATATTTT.

The rearrangement joins TRBV20-1 to TRBJ1-1; D unclear. This CDR3 is 11 amino acids long. Trimming cost V 5 bases and J 4 bases, with 8 bases left between them. Germline assignment: CDR1 DFQATT and CDR2 SNEGSKA (reference sequence). The CDR3 protein is CSAGKVTEAFF. The DNA of the CDR3 is TGCAGTGCTGGAAAGGTCACTGAAGCTTTCTTT.

The V gene is TRBV2, the J gene TRBJ2-1; TRBD2 agrees at 11 bases. V shed 3 bases and J 7 bases; nucleotides not matched to a gene: 2. The CDR3 has 14 residues. Germline V lookup: CDR1 SNHLY, CDR2 FYNNEI. The chain's CDR3 is CASSEASGRNEQFF. In DNA, the CDR3 is TGTGCCAGCAGTGAGGCTAGCGGGAGGAATGAGCAGTTCTTC. Full variable domain (missing parts from reference TRBV2 and TRBJ2-1): EPEVTQTPSHQVTQMGQEVILRCVPISNHLYFYWYRQILGQKVEFLVSFYNNEISEKSEIFDDQFSVERPDGSNFTLKIRSTKLEDSAMYFCASSEASGRNEQFFGPGTRLTVL.

The V and J genes are TRBV19 and TRBJ2-3, with 9 bases matching TRBD2. Germline V gives CDR1 LNHDA, CDR2 SQIVND (reference sequence). After removal of 5 bases from V and 4 bases from J, the junction contained 1 base not matched to a gene. The CDR3 loop spans 13 amino acids. The CDR3 DNA sequence: TGTGCCAGTAGTGGACTAGCGCCAGATACGCAGTATTTT. This codes for CASSGLAPDTQYF.

This clone appeared once. The V gene is TRBV27, the J gene TRBJ1-6; 8 bases are shared with TRBD1. Looked up from germline, CDR1 is MNHEY and CDR2 is SMNVEV (reference sequence). J was trimmed by 7 bases and V by 6 bases; bases with no gene match: 5. This CDR3 contains 14 residues. The CDR3 DNA follows: TGTGCCAGCAGACCCGGACAGGGAAATTCACCCCTCCACTTT. Translation gives CASRPGQGNSPLHF.

V is TRBV18 and J is TRBJ1-1; no clear D. Germline-derived CDR1 and CDR2 are KGHSH and LQKENI. There are 13 residues in the CDR3. V lost 3 bases and J lost 0, with 5 bases in between. As DNA, the CDR3 is TGTGCCAGCTCACCCGAGGTGAACACTGAAGCTTTCTTT. Amino acid sequence: CASSPEVNTEAFF.

The chain joins TRBV9 to TRBJ1-3, with no clear D. V shed 1 base and J shed 4 bases, with 6 bases lying between them. In germline, CDR1 is SGDLS, CDR2 YYNGEE. The CDR3 covers 13 residues. In DNA, the CDR3 is TGTGCCAGCAGCGTACAACAGGGAAACACCATATATTTT. It codes for CASSVQQGNTIYF.

The chain links TRBV7-9 to TRBJ2-3; 12 bases fit TRBD2. Germline assignment: CDR1 SEHNR and CDR2 FQNEAQ (reference sequence). V trimming: 1 base; J trimming: 6 bases; junction bases outside the gene matches: 5. The CDR3 spans 16 residues. CDR3 protein: CASSLVLAGGSDTQYF. The CDR3 coding sequence is TGTGCCAGCAGCTTAGTACTAGCGGGGGGATCCGATACGCAGTATTTT.

The gene calls are TRBV6-5 and TRBJ2-1, with 12 bases identical to TRBD2. This CDR3 has 15 residues. Germline V lookup: CDR1 MNHEY, CDR2 SVGAGI. V shed 6 bases, J shed 5 bases, and the junction held 5 bases outside the gene matches. This CDR3 is CASSVLAGGHNEQFF. As DNA, the CDR3 is TGTGCCAGCAGCGTTCTAGCGGGAGGGCACAATGAGCAGTTCTTC.

The chain has TRBV3-1 (or the pseudogene TRBV3-2) and TRBJ1-5; a possible D gene is TRBD1 (6 bases). Per germline, CDR1 LGHDT and CDR2 YNNKEL (reference sequence). The CDR3 is 13 amino acids. Trimming stripped 4 bases from V and 7 bases from J, with 11 bases between. The CDR3 nucleotides are TGTGCCAGCAGCCGGGCAGGGGACCAGCCCCAGCATTTT. Translating it yields CASSRAGDQPQHF.

J is TRBJ2-7 and V is TRBV12-3 or TRBV12-4; the match to TRBD2 covers 8 bases. The CDR3 is made up of 11 amino acids. The J segment lost 6 bases and the V segment lost 11 bases, leaving 6 bases of the junction unmatched. CDR3 DNA: TGTGCCGTCGGGGGGGAGTCCGAGCAGTACTTC. Translation gives CAVGGESEQYF.

V is TRBV6-5 and J is TRBJ2-1; possibly TRBD2 for D (5 bases). Germline V gene sequence: CDR1 MNHEY, CDR2 SVGAGI. The CDR3 contains 12 residues. V dropped 4 bases and J dropped 8 bases, with 9 bases sitting between them. CDR3 in amino acids: CASSFGVDEQFF. Here the CDR3 DNA reads TGTGCCAGCAGTTTCGGGGTCGATGAGCAGTTCTTC.

The count of this clone is one. The chain couples TRBV5-1 to TRBJ2-3; D ambiguous. This CDR3 region has 16 residues. V was shortened by 0 bases and J by 1 base, with 12 bases between the two germline ends. The germline V gene encodes CDR1 SGHRS and CDR2 YFSETQ. Written as DNA, the CDR3 is TGCGCCAGCAGCTTGGTGTCCGGTTACGGCACAGATACGCAGTATTTT. Translated: CASSLVSGYGTDTQYF.

The chain employs TRBV28 and TRBJ1-4, with no clear D. The germline gives CDR1 MDHEN, CDR2 SYDVKM. Deletions cut 6 bases from V and 4 bases from J, with 18 bases between. This CDR3 has 16 residues. DNA of the CDR3: TGTGCCAGCAGCGAACTCGGCAGGAGTTTTAATGAAAAACTGTTTTTT. This encodes CASSELGRSFNEKLFF.

The chain links TRBV5-4 to TRBJ1-2; TRBD1 matches at 7 bases. CDR1 is SGHNT, CDR2 YYREEE, per germline (reference sequence). J lost 3 bases, V lost 4 bases, and 15 bases had no gene match. This CDR3 spans 17 amino acids. CDR3 sequence: CASSPAYEGRGDYGYTF. For the CDR3, the DNA is TGTGCCAGCAGCCCCGCGTATGAGGGCAGGGGGGACTATGGCTACACCTTC.

The chain links TRBV5-4 to TRBJ2-3; the D gene is possibly TRBD2 (6 bases). Per germline, CDR1 SGHNT and CDR2 YYREEE (reference sequence). This CDR3 comprises 13 residues. The V gene lost 4 bases and the J gene lost 2 bases, with 8 bases spanning the gap. The CDR3 DNA reads TGTGCCAGCAGCCGGGAGCCCACAGATACGCAGTATTTT. It translates to CASSREPTDTQYF.

Of note for this clone: The sample contains more than one DNA sequence encoding this CDR3. The V and J genes are TRBV7-3 and TRBJ2-1; TRBD2 agrees at 7 bases. From germline, CDR1 is SGHTA and CDR2 FQGTGA. The CDR3 spans 15 residues. The J segment lost 4 bases and the V segment lost 4 bases, leaving 7 bases of the junction unmatched. The CDR3 nucleotides read TGTGCCAGCAGCTCTTTAGCGGGTGCTTACAATGAGCAGTTCTTC. It specifies CASSSLAGAYNEQFF.

V usage is TRBV7-9 and J usage is TRBJ1-2; 7 nucleotides align to TRBD1. This CDR3 comprises 16 residues. After removal of 5 bases from V and 8 bases from J, the junction contained 17 bases not matched to a gene. Germline values: CDR1 SEHNR, CDR2 FQNEAQ (reference sequence). CDR3 DNA: TGTGCCAGCAGCCTTGAGGGAGACAGGGCGGCTCAGGGCTACACCTTC. Protein: CASSLEGDRAAQGYTF.

This clone has only one observation. The rearrangement joins TRBV5-5 to TRBJ2-5; 13 nucleotides agree with TRBD2. The CDR3 contains 16 residues. V was clipped by 0 bases and J by 2 bases; unmatched bases: 1. The germline CDR1 and CDR2 sequences are SGHKS and YYEKEE (reference sequence). In DNA, the CDR3 is TGTGCCAGCAGCTTGGCACTAGCGGGGGGGCAAGAGACCCAGTACTTC. Protein product: CASSLALAGGQETQYF.

J is TRBJ1-1 and V is TRBV4-1, with no clear D. The germline V gene has CDR1 MGHRA and CDR2 YSYEKL. V was shortened by 1 base and J by 0 bases, with 12 bases between the two germline ends. This CDR3 comprises 16 residues. CDR3 protein: CASSQGLQRMNTEAFF. The CDR3 nucleotides read TGCGCCAGCAGCCAAGGGTTACAGCGCATGAACACTGAAGCTTTCTTT.

The CDR3 DNA follows: TGCGCCAGCAGCTTTACCCTACAGGGAGCCTACGAGCAGTACTTC. As protein: CASSFTLQGAYEQYF. The V and J genes are TRBV5-1 and TRBJ2-7; D may be TRBD1 (6 bases). V dropped 2 bases and J dropped 2 bases, with 14 bases sitting between them. From germline, CDR1 is SGHRS and CDR2 YFSETQ. This CDR3 contains 15 residues.

The chain joins TRBV2 to TRBJ1-2; D perhaps matches TRBD1 (5 bases). The germline V gene has CDR1 SNHLY and CDR2 FYNNEI. Trimming cost V 7 bases and J 3 bases, with 15 bases left between them. The CDR3 has 14 amino acids. The CDR3 nucleotides are TGTGCCAGCAACGGGTATGGGGCTGACTATGGCTACACCTTC. Translated: CASNGYGADYGYTF.

The chain is built from TRBV11-2 and TRBJ2-7, with D perhaps assigned TRBD1 or TRBD2 (5 bases each). The CDR3 extends over 14 amino acids. V was cut by 8 bases and J by 2 bases, with 16 bases left in between. The germline V gene has CDR1 SGHAT and CDR2 FQNNGV. The CDR3 coding sequence is TGTGCCAGCTCCCCCACCGGGGCCGCCTACGAGCAGTACTTC. It encodes CASSPTGAAYEQYF.

The V gene is TRBV28, the J gene TRBJ2-7; D possibly corresponds to TRBD1 (6 bases). V was pared by 6 bases and J by 3 bases, with 12 bases between. The CDR3 length is 13 residues. Looked up from germline, CDR1 is MDHEN and CDR2 is SYDVKM. The CDR3 protein is CASRPTGNYEQYF. Written as DNA, the CDR3 is TGTGCCAGCAGACCTACAGGGAACTACGAGCAGTACTTC.

The rearrangement joins TRBV7-2 to TRBJ2-7; 10 bases align to TRBD2. Germline-derived CDR1 and CDR2 are SGHTA and FQGNSA. J lost 5 bases, V lost 2 bases, and 6 bases had no gene match. The CDR3 runs to 15 residues. The CDR3 region has the DNA TGTGCCAGCAGCTTACGCAGCGGGGGGGAGCACGAGCAGTACTTC. Its protein is CASSLRSGGEHEQYF.

This chain connects TRBV19 to TRBJ2-3, with 8 bases fitting TRBD2. Germline CDR1 reads LNHDA; CDR2 reads SQIVND (reference sequence). V was clipped by 3 bases and J by 2 bases; unmatched bases: 4. The CDR3 covers 15 residues. In DNA, the CDR3 is TGTGCCAGTAGTATTAGTAGCGGGGCCACAGATACGCAGTATTTT. As protein: CASSISSGATDTQYF.